Each of the 4 T cell receptor beta chains below was sequenced from the same sample in a study of OX40 agonist ivuxolimab in advanced cancers. Method: immunoSEQ multiplex PCR; TCRdb's copy keeps in-frame clones and lacks some. The sample shows more than 70,000 clones, 84% of them seen only once. The specimen was CD4+ or CD8+ T cells sorted from blood, collected in a trial of the OX40 agonist ivuxolimab. The receptors shown here come from an adult with an advanced solid tumor such as melanoma, head and neck, liver or kidney cancer.

This clone appeared a few times. V and J are TRBV4-1 and TRBJ2-7; TRBD2 agrees at 8 bases. Germline V gene sequence: CDR1 MGHRA, CDR2 YSYEKL. After removal of 1 base from V and 1 base from J, the junction contained 6 bases not matched to a gene. The CDR3 loop spans 16 amino acids. CDR3 sequence (DNA): TGCGCCAGCAGCCAAGGGAGCGGGAGATTATCCTACGAGCAGTACTTC. Translated, it gives CASSQGSGRLSYEQYF.

This clone was observed a single time. The chain combines TRBV29-1 with TRBJ1-4; a possible D gene is TRBD1 (6 bases). V was shortened by 7 bases and J by 7 bases, with 19 bases between the two germline ends. This CDR3 has 14 residues. Germline-derived CDR1 and CDR2 are SQVTM and ANQGSEA. CDR3 sequence (DNA): TGCAGCGCCGAGCCACAGGGCGAGAGTGAAAAACTGTTTTTT. Translation: CSAEPQGESEKLFF. Based on the CDR3 plus reference TRBV29-1 and TRBJ1-4, the full variable domain is SAVISQKPSRDICQRGTSLTIQCQVDSQVTMMFWYRQQPGQSLTLIATANQGSEATYESGFVIDKFPISRPNLTFSTLTVSNMSPEDSSIYLCSAEPQGESEKLFFGSGTQLSVL.

The chain combines TRBV28 with TRBJ1-2; TRBD1 agrees at 7 bases. The CDR3 consists of 14 residues. Germline CDR1 MDHEN, CDR2 SYDVKM. V gave up 3 bases and J gave up 4 bases; unmatched junction bases: 5. CDR3 DNA sequence: TGTGCCAGCAGTTTGCACAGGGGAAGCTATGGCTACACCTTC. This encodes CASSLHRGSYGYTF.

This chain joins TRBV7-9 and TRBJ1-2; 8 bases are a match to TRBD1. With 6 bases clipped from V and 4 bases from J, the junction kept 13 bases outside the gene matches. Germline values: CDR1 SEHNR, CDR2 FQNEAQ (reference sequence). The length of the CDR3 is 16 residues. This chain's CDR3 is CASSTNPGQGGYGYTF. The CDR3 nucleotides are TGTGCCAGCAGTACAAATCCCGGACAGGGAGGCTATGGCTACACCTTC.